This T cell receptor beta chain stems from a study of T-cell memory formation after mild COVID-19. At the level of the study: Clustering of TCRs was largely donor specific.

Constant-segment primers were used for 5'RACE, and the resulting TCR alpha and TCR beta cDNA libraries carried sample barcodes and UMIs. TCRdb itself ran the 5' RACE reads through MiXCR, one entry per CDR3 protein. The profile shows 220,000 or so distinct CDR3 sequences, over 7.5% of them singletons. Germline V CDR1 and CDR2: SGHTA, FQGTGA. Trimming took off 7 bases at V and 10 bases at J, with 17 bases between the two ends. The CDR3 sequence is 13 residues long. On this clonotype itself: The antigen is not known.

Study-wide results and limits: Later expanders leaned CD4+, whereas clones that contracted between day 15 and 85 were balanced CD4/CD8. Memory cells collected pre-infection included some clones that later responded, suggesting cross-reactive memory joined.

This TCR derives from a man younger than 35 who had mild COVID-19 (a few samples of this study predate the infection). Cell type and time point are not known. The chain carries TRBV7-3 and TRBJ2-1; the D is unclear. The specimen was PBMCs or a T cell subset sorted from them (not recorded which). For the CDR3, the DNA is TGTGCCAGCACTCCGCGGCCGAACAGCGAGCAGTTCTTC. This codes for CASTPRPNSEQFF.